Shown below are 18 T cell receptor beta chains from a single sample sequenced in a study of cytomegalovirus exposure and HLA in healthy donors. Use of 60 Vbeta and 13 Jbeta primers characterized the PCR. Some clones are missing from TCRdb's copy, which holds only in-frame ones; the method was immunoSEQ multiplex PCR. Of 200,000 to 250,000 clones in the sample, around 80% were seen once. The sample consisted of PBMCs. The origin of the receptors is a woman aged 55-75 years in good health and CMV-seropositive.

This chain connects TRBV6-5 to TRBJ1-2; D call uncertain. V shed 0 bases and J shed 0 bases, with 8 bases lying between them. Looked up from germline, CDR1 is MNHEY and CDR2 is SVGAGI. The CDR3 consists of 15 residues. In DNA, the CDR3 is TGTGCCAGCAGTTACTCTATACCTACTAACTATGGCTACACCTTC. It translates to CASSYSIPTNYGYTF.

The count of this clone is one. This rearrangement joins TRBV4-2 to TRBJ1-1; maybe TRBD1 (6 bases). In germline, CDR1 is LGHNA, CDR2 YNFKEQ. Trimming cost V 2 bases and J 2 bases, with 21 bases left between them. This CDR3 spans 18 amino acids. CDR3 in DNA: TGTGCCAGCAGCCAATTTCGGGACACAATAATCGTCAACACTGAAGCTTTCTTT. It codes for CASSQFRDTIIVNTEAFF.

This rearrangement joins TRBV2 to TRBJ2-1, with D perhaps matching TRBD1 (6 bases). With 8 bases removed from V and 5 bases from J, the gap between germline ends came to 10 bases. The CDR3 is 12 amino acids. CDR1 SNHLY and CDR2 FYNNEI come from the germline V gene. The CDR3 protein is CASHTGNNEQFF. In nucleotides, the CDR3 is TGTGCCAGCCACACAGGGAACAATGAGCAGTTCTTC.

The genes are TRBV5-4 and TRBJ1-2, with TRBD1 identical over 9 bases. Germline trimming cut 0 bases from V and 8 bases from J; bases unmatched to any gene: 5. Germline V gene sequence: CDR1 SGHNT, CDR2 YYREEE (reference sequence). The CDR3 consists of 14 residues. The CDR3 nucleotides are TGTGCCAGCAGCTTGGAGGGACAGGGCAAAGGCTACACCTTC. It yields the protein CASSLEGQGKGYTF.

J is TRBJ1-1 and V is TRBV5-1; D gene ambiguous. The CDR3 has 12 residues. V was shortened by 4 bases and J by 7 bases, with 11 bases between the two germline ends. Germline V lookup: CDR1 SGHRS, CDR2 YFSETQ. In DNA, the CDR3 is TGCGCCAGCAGCCCGCAGGTGGGTGAAGCTTTCTTT. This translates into CASSPQVGEAFF.

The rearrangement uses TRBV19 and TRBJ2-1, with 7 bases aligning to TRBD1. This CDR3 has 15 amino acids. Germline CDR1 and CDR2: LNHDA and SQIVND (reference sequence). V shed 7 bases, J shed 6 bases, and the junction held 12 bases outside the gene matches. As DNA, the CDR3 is TGTGCCAGTACCCGAGACAGGGCAAATCTCAATGAGCAGTTCTTC. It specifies CASTRDRANLNEQFF. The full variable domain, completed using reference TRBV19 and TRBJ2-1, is DGGITQSPKYLFRKEGQNVTLSCEQNLNHDAMYWYRQDPGQGLRLIYYSQIVNDFQKGDIAEGYSVSREKKESFPLTVTSAQKNPTAFYLCASTRDRANLNEQFFGPGTRLTVL.

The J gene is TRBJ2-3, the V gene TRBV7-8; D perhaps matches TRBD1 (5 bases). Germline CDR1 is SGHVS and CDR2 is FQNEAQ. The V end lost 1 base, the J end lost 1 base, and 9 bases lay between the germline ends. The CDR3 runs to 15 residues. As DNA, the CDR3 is TGTGCCAGCAGCTTAGGGGGCAGGGGCACAGATACGCAGTATTTT. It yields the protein CASSLGGRGTDTQYF.

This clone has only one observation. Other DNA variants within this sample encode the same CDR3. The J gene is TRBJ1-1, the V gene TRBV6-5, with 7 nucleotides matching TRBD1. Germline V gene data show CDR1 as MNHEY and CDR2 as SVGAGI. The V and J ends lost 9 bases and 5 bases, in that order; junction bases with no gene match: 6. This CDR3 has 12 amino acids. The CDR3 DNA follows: TGTGCCAGTACTTCAGGGGGGACTGAAGCTTTCTTT. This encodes CASTSGGTEAFF.

The CDR3, as DNA: TGTGCCAGCAGTCCCCAGCTAGCGGGAGACGAGCAGTACTTC. Its translation: CASSPQLAGDEQYF. The rearrangement links TRBV6-5 to TRBJ2-7; 10 positions match TRBD2. The germline gives CDR1 MNHEY, CDR2 SVGAGI. V dropped 5 bases and J dropped 5; count of bases not matched to a gene: 6. This CDR3 spans 14 amino acids.

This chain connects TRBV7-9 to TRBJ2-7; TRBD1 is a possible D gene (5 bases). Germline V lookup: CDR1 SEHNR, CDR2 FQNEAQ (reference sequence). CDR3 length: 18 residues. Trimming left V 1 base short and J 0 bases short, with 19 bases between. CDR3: CASSLGINTGPTSYEQYF. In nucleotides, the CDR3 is TGTGCCAGCAGCTTAGGTATCAACACAGGTCCAACCTCCTACGAGCAGTACTTC.

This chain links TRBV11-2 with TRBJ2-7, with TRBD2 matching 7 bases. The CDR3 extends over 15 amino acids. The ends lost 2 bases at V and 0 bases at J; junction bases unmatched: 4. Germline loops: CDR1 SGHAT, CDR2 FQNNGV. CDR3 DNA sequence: TGTGCCAGCAGCTTACGGCGGGAGTCCTCCTACGAGCAGTACTTC. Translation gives CASSLRRESSYEQYF.

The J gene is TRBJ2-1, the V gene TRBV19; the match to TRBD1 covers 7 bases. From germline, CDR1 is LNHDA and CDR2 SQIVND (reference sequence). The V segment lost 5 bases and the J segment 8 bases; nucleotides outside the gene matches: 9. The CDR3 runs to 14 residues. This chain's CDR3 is CASSQRDRSDEQFF. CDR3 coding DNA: TGTGCCAGTAGTCAACGGGACAGAAGCGATGAGCAGTTCTTC.

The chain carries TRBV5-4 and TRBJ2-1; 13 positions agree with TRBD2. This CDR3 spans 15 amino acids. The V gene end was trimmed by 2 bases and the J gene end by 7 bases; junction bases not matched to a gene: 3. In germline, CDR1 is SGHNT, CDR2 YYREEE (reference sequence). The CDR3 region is CASSLGTSGINEQFF. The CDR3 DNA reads TGTGCCAGCAGCTTAGGGACTAGCGGGATTAATGAGCAGTTCTTC.

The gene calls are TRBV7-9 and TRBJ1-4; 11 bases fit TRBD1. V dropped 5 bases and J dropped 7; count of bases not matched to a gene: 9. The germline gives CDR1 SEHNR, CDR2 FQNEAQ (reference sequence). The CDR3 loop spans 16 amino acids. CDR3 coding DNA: TGTGCCAGCAGCCCCTCCCCGGGACAGGGGGTTGAAAAACTGTTTTTT. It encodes CASSPSPGQGVEKLFF.

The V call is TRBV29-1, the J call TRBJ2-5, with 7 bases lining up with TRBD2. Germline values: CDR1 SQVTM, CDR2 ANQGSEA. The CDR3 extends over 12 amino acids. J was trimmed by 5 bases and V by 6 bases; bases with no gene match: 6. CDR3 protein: CSVKRDRETQYF. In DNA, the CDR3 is TGCAGCGTCAAGCGGGACCGCGAGACCCAGTACTTC.

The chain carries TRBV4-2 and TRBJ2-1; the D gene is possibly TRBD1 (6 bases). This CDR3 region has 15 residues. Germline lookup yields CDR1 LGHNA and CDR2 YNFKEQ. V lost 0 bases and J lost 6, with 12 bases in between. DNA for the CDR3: TGTGCCAGCAGCCAAGACAGGGGCACAGGCAATGAGCAGTTCTTC. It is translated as CASSQDRGTGNEQFF.

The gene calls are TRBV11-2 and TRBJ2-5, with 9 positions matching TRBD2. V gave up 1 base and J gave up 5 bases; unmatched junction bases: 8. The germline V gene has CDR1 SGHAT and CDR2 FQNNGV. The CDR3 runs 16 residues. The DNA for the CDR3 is TGTGCCAGCAGCTTAGGGGGTAGCGGGAGATGGGAGACCCAGTACTTC. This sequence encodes CASSLGGSGRWETQYF. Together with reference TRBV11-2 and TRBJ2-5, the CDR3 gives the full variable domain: EAGVAQSPRYKIIEKRQSVAFWCNPISGHATLYWYQQILGQGPKLLIQFQNNGVVDDSQLPKDRFSAERLKGVDSTLKIQPAKLEDSAVYLCASSLGGSGRWETQYFGPGTRLLVL.

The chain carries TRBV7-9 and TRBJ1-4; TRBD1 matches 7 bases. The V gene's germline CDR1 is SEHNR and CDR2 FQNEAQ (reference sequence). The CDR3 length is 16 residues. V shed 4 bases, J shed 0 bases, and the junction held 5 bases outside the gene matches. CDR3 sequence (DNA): TGTGCCAGCAGCTACAGGGGTTATGCAACTAATGAAAAACTGTTTTTT. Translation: CASSYRGYATNEKLFF.